The 28 T cell receptor beta chains below were found in one sample sequenced in a study of blood T cell repertoires in COVID-19. Assay: immunoSEQ multiplex PCR; the TCRdb copy retains only in-frame clones and omits some. The data show around 190,000 clones, roughly 77% seen once. Source material: peripheral blood. These receptors originate from a woman aged 40 to 50 with COVID-19, enrolled during active disease.

The V call is TRBV30, the J call TRBJ2-2; a weak D match, TRBD2 (6 bases). CDR3 length: 13 amino acids. V lost 8 bases, J lost 2 bases, and 12 bases lay in between. The germline gives CDR1 GTSNPN, CDR2 SVGIG (reference sequence). The DNA for the CDR3 is TGTGCCCAGCAGCGGGCAAACACCGGGGAGCTGTTTTTT. Residues: CAQQRANTGELFF.

The gene calls are TRBV2 and TRBJ2-2; TRBD1 aligns across 9 bases. From germline, CDR1 is SNHLY and CDR2 FYNNEI. Trimming removed 1 base from V and 1 base from J; junction bases left unmatched: 7. The CDR3 totals 18 residues. The CDR3 DNA sequence: TGTGCCAGCAGTGAAGATGGGACAGGGCTCGGGAACACCGGGGAGCTGTTTTTT. Translating gives CASSEDGTGLGNTGELFF. Full variable domain (outside the CDR3, taken from reference TRBV2 and TRBJ2-2): EPEVTQTPSHQVTQMGQEVILRCVPISNHLYFYWYRQILGQKVEFLVSFYNNEISEKSEIFDDQFSVERPDGSNFTLKIRSTKLEDSAMYFCASSEDGTGLGNTGELFFGEGSRLTVL.

As DNA, the CDR3 is TGTGCCAGCAGTTCGGACAGGGGCAAGCAGTACTTC. Its translation is CASSSDRGKQYF. The chain is built from TRBV12-3 or TRBV12-4 and TRBJ2-7; 9 positions agree with TRBD1. V was pared by 4 bases and J by 8 bases, with 3 bases of the junction left unmatched. The CDR3 is 12 amino acids.

The chain joins TRBV28 to TRBJ1-1, with no clear D. Germline CDR1 reads MDHEN; CDR2 reads SYDVKM. This CDR3 region has 11 residues. The V and J ends lost 4 bases and 5 bases respectively, with 5 bases between them. DNA of the CDR3: TGTGCCAGCAGTTCGCGTACTGAAGCTTTCTTT. Protein product: CASSSRTEAFF.

This clone has only a few counts. This chain joins TRBV9 and TRBJ2-7, with 7 bases identical to TRBD2. With 2 bases clipped from V and 1 base from J, the junction kept 6 bases outside the gene matches. Per the germline V gene, CDR1 is SGDLS and CDR2 is YYNGEE. The CDR3 runs 15 residues. The CDR3 protein is CASSVQASGSYEQYF. CDR3 DNA: TGTGCCAGCAGCGTTCAGGCTAGCGGTTCCTACGAGCAGTACTTC.

A remark on this clone: The germline gene is not matched at one end of the junction; a read error may be the cause. J is TRBJ1-2 and V is TRBV11-3, with TRBD1 matching 10 bases. The V gene's germline CDR1 is SGHNT and CDR2 YENEEA. The CDR3 loop spans 17 amino acids. In DNA, the CDR3 is TGTGCCAGCAGCGCCTACGGGACAGGGGACGTTAACAATGGCTACACCTTC. Its protein is CASSAYGTGDVNNGYTF. Full variable domain (missing parts from reference TRBV11-3 and TRBJ1-2): EAGVVQSPRYKIIEKKQPVAFWCNPISGHNTLYWYLQNLGQGPELLIRYENEEAVDDSQLPKDRFSAERLKGVDSTLKIQPAELGDSAVYLCASSAYGTGDVNNGYTFGSGTRLTVV.

This clone appeared a few times. The rearrangement joins TRBV24-1 to TRBJ2-7; 7 bases align to TRBD1. CDR3 length: 14 amino acids. The germline gives CDR1 KGHDR, CDR2 SFDVKD. Trimming removed 7 bases from V and 7 bases from J; junction bases left unmatched: 12. For the CDR3, the DNA is TGTGCCACCAGATCCAGACAGGGAAGATGGGAGCAGTACTTC. It encodes CATRSRQGRWEQYF.

This chain uses TRBV18 with TRBJ1-5; 7 bases fit TRBD1. The CDR3 has 16 residues. Trimming removed 4 bases from V and 4 bases from J; junction bases left unmatched: 10. CDR1 KGHSH and CDR2 LQKENI come from the germline V gene. CDR3 coding DNA: TGTGCCAGCTCACTCTCTCTTGACAGGGAGAATCAGCCCCAGCATTTT. Encoded protein: CASSLSLDRENQPQHF. The whole variable domain, filled in from reference TRBV18 and TRBJ1-5, reads NAGVMQNPRHLVRRRGQEARLRCSPMKGHSHVYWYRQLPEEGLKFMVYLQKENIIDESGMPKERFSAEFPKEGPSILRIQQVVRGDSAAYFCASSLSLDRENQPQHFGDGTRLSIL.

This chain joins TRBV7-8 and TRBJ1-2; D perhaps matches TRBD1 (6 bases). Per the germline V gene, CDR1 is SGHVS and CDR2 is FQNEAQ. The CDR3 has 12 residues. Trimming left V 4 bases short and J 9 bases short, with 12 bases between. The CDR3: CASSSHRDSYTF. CDR3 DNA sequence: TGTGCCAGCAGCTCCCACAGGGATAGCTACACCTTC.

The V call is TRBV30, the J call TRBJ1-3; the match to TRBD1 covers 7 bases. The V segment lost 4 bases and the J segment 2 bases; nucleotides outside the gene matches: 11. This CDR3 has 16 residues. The germline CDR1 and CDR2 sequences are GTSNPN and SVGIG (reference sequence). The CDR3 is CAWTTGALYPGNTIYF. CDR3 bases: TGTGCCTGGACAACAGGGGCCCTTTATCCTGGAAACACCATATATTTT.

The chain uses TRBV6-5 and TRBJ1-3; the D is unclear. The ends were cut back, 0 bases at V and 3 bases at J, with 6 bases in the middle. Germline values: CDR1 MNHEY, CDR2 SVGAGI. The CDR3 loop spans 14 amino acids. For the CDR3, the DNA is TGTGCCAGCAGTTACTCAGACTTTGGAAACACCATATATTTT. It encodes CASSYSDFGNTIYF.

This chain links TRBV5-4 with TRBJ2-7; D may be TRBD2 (7 bases). From germline, CDR1 is SGHNT and CDR2 YYREEE (reference sequence). There are 14 residues in the CDR3. Deletions cut 4 bases from V and 1 base from J, with 12 bases between. CDR3: CASSTQGGSYEQYF. The CDR3, as DNA: TGTGCCAGCAGCACACAGGGAGGGTCCTACGAGCAGTACTTC. Full variable domain (remainder filled in from reference TRBV5-4 and TRBJ2-7): ETGVTQSPTHLIKTRGQQVTLRCSSQSGHNTVSWYQQALGQGPQFIFQYYREEENGRGNFPPRFSGLQFPNYSSELNVNALELDDSALYLCASSTQGGSYEQYFGPGTRLTVT.

The chain recombines TRBV6-1 with TRBJ2-1, with 11 bases fitting TRBD2. Looked up from germline, CDR1 is MNHNS and CDR2 is SASEGT. The ends lost 1 base at V and 13 bases at J; junction bases unmatched: 12. The CDR3 consists of 16 residues. The CDR3 sequence: CASSEVSSGGLGEQFF. Written as DNA, the CDR3 is TGTGCCAGCAGTGAAGTTTCTAGCGGGGGGCTAGGGGAACAGTTCTTC.

The V and J genes are TRBV6-4 and TRBJ2-5; tentatively, D is TRBD2 (6 bases). Germline-derived CDR1 and CDR2 are MRHNA and SNTAGT. Trimming pared 8 bases from V and 7 bases from J, leaving 11 bases between. The CDR3 is 11 residues long. CDR3 nucleotides: TGTGCCAGCCGCCACGGGGGGACCCAGTACTTC. It yields the protein CASRHGGTQYF.

This sequence joins TRBV10-1 and TRBJ2-2, with 8 bases identical to TRBD2. The V gene end was trimmed by 6 bases and the J gene end by 4 bases; junction bases not matched to a gene: 16. This CDR3 contains 18 residues. Per germline, CDR1 WNHNN and CDR2 SYGVQD (reference sequence). CDR3 sequence: CASRGVPGREGSTGELFF. The CDR3 DNA is TGCGCCAGCAGAGGCGTCCCGGGCCGGGAGGGGAGCACCGGGGAGCTGTTTTTT.

This clone was detected a few times. The CDR3, as DNA: TGTGCCAGCAGCTTTACCTTGGGACACCCGAGCTCTGGAAACACCATATATTTT. Translation: CASSFTLGHPSSGNTIYF. The chain couples TRBV7-6 to TRBJ1-3; D may be TRBD1 (6 bases). CDR1 and CDR2 from the germline V gene are SGHVS and FNYEAQ. V was pared by 3 bases and J by 0 bases, with 18 bases between. The length of the CDR3 is 18 residues.

This chain joins TRBV21-1 and TRBJ2-7; the table calls TRBD1, which could not be checked here. TRBV21-1 is a documented pseudogene. The CDR3 contains 12 residues. This chain's CDR3 is CASSKEQALSNF. CDR3 in DNA: TGTGCCAGCAGCAAAGAACAGGCGCTTAGTAACTTC.

The chain carries TRBV19 and TRBJ2-3; 8 bases fit TRBD1. J was trimmed by 6 bases and V by 3 bases; bases with no gene match: 8. The germline V gene encodes CDR1 LNHDA and CDR2 SQIVND (reference sequence). CDR3 size: 15 residues. For the CDR3, the DNA is TGTGCCAGTAGTATGCAGGGGGCAGTCGGGGATACGCAGTATTTT. Translated: CASSMQGAVGDTQYF.

V gene TRBV7-9 combines with J gene TRBJ1-6; no firm D call. This CDR3 contains 15 residues. V shed 1 base and J shed 6 bases, with 10 bases lying between them. CDR1 is SEHNR, CDR2 FQNEAQ, per germline (reference sequence). The CDR3 DNA sequence: TGTGCCAGCAGCTTAGGGACTGCGCCTAATTCACCCCTCCACTTT. It codes for CASSLGTAPNSPLHF.

The chain is built from TRBV5-1 and TRBJ2-7; 9 positions match TRBD1. Germline V CDR1 and CDR2: SGHRS, YFSETQ. The CDR3 is 15 amino acids. V shed 0 bases and J 7 bases; nucleotides not matched to a gene: 8. CDR3 in amino acids: CASSLAAQGAGEQYF. The CDR3 DNA reads TGCGCCAGCAGCTTGGCAGCACAGGGGGCAGGGGAGCAGTACTTC.

V and J are TRBV25-1 and TRBJ2-2; 12 nucleotides agree with TRBD2. After removal of 4 bases from V and 6 bases from J, the junction contained 9 bases not matched to a gene. The CDR3 consists of 17 residues. Looked up from germline, CDR1 is MGHDK and CDR2 is SYGVNS. In DNA form, the CDR3 reads TGTGCCAGCAGTGGACTAGCGGGAGTGGTGGGCGCCGGGGAGCTGTTTTTT. Translating it yields CASSGLAGVVGAGELFF.

The rearrangement joins TRBV7-9 to TRBJ2-3; 8 nucleotides align to TRBD1. The CDR3 length is 14 residues. V gave up 6 bases and J gave up 3 bases; unmatched junction bases: 5. The germline CDR1 and CDR2 sequences are SEHNR and FQNEAQ (reference sequence). CDR3 DNA: TGTGCCAGCAGGGAAACAGGGGGAACAGATACGCAGTATTTT. Its protein product is CASRETGGTDTQYF.

This sequence joins TRBV6-5 and TRBJ1-4, with D tentatively TRBD1 (6 bases). This CDR3 region has 15 residues. Trimming cost V 7 bases and J 5 bases, with 17 bases left between them. CDR1 is MNHEY, CDR2 SVGAGI, per germline. CDR3: CASTINPQGNEKLFF. In DNA, the CDR3 is TGTGCCAGCACCATCAATCCCCAGGGGAATGAAAAACTGTTTTTT.

About this clone itself: Other DNA sequences in the same sample also yield this CDR3. The chain carries TRBV5-4 and TRBJ2-7; 8 nucleotides align to TRBD2. After removal of 1 base from V and 2 bases from J, the junction contained 2 bases not matched to a gene. Germline assignment: CDR1 SGHNT and CDR2 YYREEE (reference sequence). The CDR3 totals 14 residues. CDR3 in amino acids: CASSLTSGTYEQYF. CDR3 nucleotide sequence: TGTGCCAGCAGCTTGACTAGCGGTACCTACGAGCAGTACTTC. Combining the CDR3 with reference TRBV5-4 and TRBJ2-7 gives the whole variable domain ETGVTQSPTHLIKTRGQQVTLRCSSQSGHNTVSWYQQALGQGPQFIFQYYREEENGRGNFPPRFSGLQFPNYSSELNVNALELDDSALYLCASSLTSGTYEQYFGPGTRLTVT.

The V and J genes are TRBV11-2 and TRBJ2-7; 8 bases match TRBD2. Unmatched junction bases numbered 15, after V lost 5 bases and J lost 9 bases. The CDR3 length is 15 residues. CDR1 is SGHAT, CDR2 FQNNGV, per germline. The CDR3 coding sequence is TGTGCCAGCAGCCTTCTGCGGACTAGCAGTGTCGGGCAGTACTTC. It specifies CASSLLRTSSVGQYF.

The gene calls are TRBV18 and TRBJ2-2; D ambiguous. The V end lost 6 bases, the J end lost 4 bases, and 9 bases lay between the germline ends. Germline lookup yields CDR1 KGHSH and CDR2 LQKENI. The CDR3 totals 13 residues. The CDR3 spells CASSSGPTGELFF. Written as DNA, the CDR3 is TGTGCCAGCTCTTCAGGCCCCACCGGGGAGCTGTTTTTT. Full variable domain (missing parts from reference TRBV18 and TRBJ2-2): NAGVMQNPRHLVRRRGQEARLRCSPMKGHSHVYWYRQLPEEGLKFMVYLQKENIIDESGMPKERFSAEFPKEGPSILRIQQVVRGDSAAYFCASSSGPTGELFFGEGSRLTVL.

The rearrangement uses TRBV27 and TRBJ2-7, with 7 nucleotides matching TRBD1. The germline V gene has CDR1 MNHEY and CDR2 SMNVEV (reference sequence). This CDR3 comprises 15 residues. V was clipped by 4 bases and J by 3 bases; unmatched bases: 9. The CDR3: CASSSPGTDFYEQYF. The CDR3 region has the DNA TGTGCCAGCAGTTCCCCCGGGACAGATTTCTACGAGCAGTACTTC.

The chain recombines TRBV5-4 with TRBJ1-1; tentatively, D is TRBD1 (5 bases). Trimming cost V 5 bases and J 2 bases, with 10 bases left between them. The germline V gene encodes CDR1 SGHNT and CDR2 YYREEE (reference sequence). This CDR3 has 13 residues. This chain's CDR3 is CASSGGRNTEAFF. DNA for the CDR3: TGTGCCAGCAGTGGGGGGAGAAACACTGAAGCTTTCTTT.